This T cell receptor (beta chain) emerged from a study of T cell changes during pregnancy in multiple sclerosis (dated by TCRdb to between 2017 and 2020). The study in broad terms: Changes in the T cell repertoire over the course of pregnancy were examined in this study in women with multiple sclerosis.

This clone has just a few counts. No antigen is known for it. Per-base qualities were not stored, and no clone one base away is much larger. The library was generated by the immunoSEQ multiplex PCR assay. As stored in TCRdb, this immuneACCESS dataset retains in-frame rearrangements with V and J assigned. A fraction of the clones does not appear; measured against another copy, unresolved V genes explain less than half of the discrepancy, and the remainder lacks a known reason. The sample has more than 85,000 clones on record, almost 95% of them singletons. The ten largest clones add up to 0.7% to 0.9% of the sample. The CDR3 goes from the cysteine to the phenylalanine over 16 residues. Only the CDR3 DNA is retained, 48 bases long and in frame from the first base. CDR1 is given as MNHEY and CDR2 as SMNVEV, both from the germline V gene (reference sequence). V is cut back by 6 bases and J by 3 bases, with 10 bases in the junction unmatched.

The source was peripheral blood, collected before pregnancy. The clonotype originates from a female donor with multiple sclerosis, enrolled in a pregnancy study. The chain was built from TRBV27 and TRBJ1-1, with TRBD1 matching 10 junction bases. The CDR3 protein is CASRLTGGVFDTEAFF. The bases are TGTGCCAGCAGGTTGACAGGGGGCGTTTTCGACACTGAAGCTTTCTTT.